This entry lists 18 T cell receptor beta chains sequenced from one sample in a study of blood T cell repertoires in COVID-19. Produced via immunoSEQ multiplex PCR; TCRdb's table is partial and in-frame only. The sample holds tens of thousands of clones, about 83% seen once. Sequenced sample: peripheral blood. The receptors were sampled from a middle-aged man with acute or convalescent COVID-19.

CDR3 sequence reads: CAIGLGGSYEQYF. CDR3 nucleotide sequence: TGTGCCATCGGTCTTGGTGGTTCCTACGAGCAGTACTTC. The chain combines TRBV6-5 with TRBJ2-7, with unresolved D. Per the germline V gene, CDR1 is MNHEY and CDR2 is SVGAGI. V lost 10 bases and J lost 1, with 14 bases in between. The CDR3 has 13 amino acids.

V gene TRBV28 combines with J gene TRBJ1-2; D unresolved. The germline V and J ends were trimmed by 4 bases and 6 bases, with 18 bases remaining between them. Germline V gives CDR1 MDHEN, CDR2 SYDVKM. The CDR3 spans 15 residues. DNA of the CDR3: TGTGCCAGCAGTTCTCCCCCGGGTCCGCCCAATGGCTACACCTTC. Its translation is CASSSPPGPPNGYTF.

V is TRBV5-1 and J is TRBJ1-4; tentatively, D is TRBD1 (6 bases). The V gene's germline CDR1 is SGHRS and CDR2 YFSETQ. V lost 0 bases and J 0 bases, leaving 12 bases between the germline ends. This CDR3 is built from 17 residues. CDR3 in DNA: TGCGCCAGCAGCTTGGACCCCAACAGGGCAACTAATGAAAAACTGTTTTTT. Residues: CASSLDPNRATNEKLFF.

The chain's CDR3 is CASTTGGVNQPQHF. CDR3 bases: TGTGCCAGTACTACGGGGGGCGTCAATCAGCCCCAGCATTTT. J is TRBJ1-5 and V is TRBV19; weak D call: TRBD1 (6 bases). CDR3 length: 14 amino acids. The germline CDR1 and CDR2 sequences are LNHDA and SQIVND (reference sequence). V was trimmed by 7 bases and J by 3 bases, leaving 13 bases between them.

The chain carries TRBV19 and TRBJ1-5; weak D call: TRBD1 (5 bases). The CDR3 has 15 residues. Germline V gene sequence: CDR1 LNHDA, CDR2 SQIVND (reference sequence). V lost 5 bases to trimming and J lost 11 bases, with 22 bases between them. This CDR3 reads CASSPSDTREVAQHF. For the CDR3, the DNA is TGTGCCAGTAGTCCCTCGGACACCCGGGAGGTGGCCCAGCATTTT. Full variable domain (missing parts from reference TRBV19 and TRBJ1-5): DGGITQSPKYLFRKEGQNVTLSCEQNLNHDAMYWYRQDPGQGLRLIYYSQIVNDFQKGDIAEGYSVSREKKESFPLTVTSAQKNPTAFYLCASSPSDTREVAQHFGDGTRLSIL.

The V and J genes are TRBV19 and TRBJ1-4; 9 bases align to TRBD1. The length of the CDR3 is 14 residues. Trimming at V came to 6 bases and at J to 7 bases, leaving 6 bases not matched to a gene. The germline V gene encodes CDR1 LNHDA and CDR2 SQIVND (reference sequence). CDR3 sequence: CASRLQGAAEKLFF. The CDR3 nucleotides read TGTGCCAGTAGGTTACAGGGGGCGGCTGAAAAACTGTTTTTT.

This clone came up once. The chain employs TRBV23-1 and TRBJ2-5, with D perhaps TRBD1 (6 bases). TRBV23-1 is an open reading frame, and its role is uncertain. With 4 bases removed from V and 3 bases from J, the gap between germline ends came to 15 bases. The length of the CDR3 is 15 residues. The CDR3 DNA sequence: TGCGCCAGCAGTCCTGCTGTTGGACAGAAAGAGACCCAGTACTTC. Translation: CASSPAVGQKETQYF.

The V gene is TRBV11-2, the J gene TRBJ1-2; 9 positions match TRBD1. The CDR3 sequence is 16 residues long. The germline CDR1 and CDR2 sequences are SGHAT and FQNNGV. Germline trimming cut 5 bases from V and 1 base from J; bases unmatched to any gene: 8. DNA of the CDR3: TGTGCCAGCAGCCCGTCGACAGGGGGGATTAACTATGGCTACACCTTC. It specifies CASSPSTGGINYGYTF.

The chain links TRBV13 to TRBJ1-6; possible D gene TRBD1, 5 bases. CDR1 and CDR2 from the germline V gene are PRHDT and FYEKMQ (reference sequence). This CDR3 is built from 17 residues. Trimming shortened V by 6 bases and J by 0 bases, and 15 bases separated the two germline ends. The CDR3 DNA follows: TGTGCCAGCAGTGAACAGGCGAGAACCTCCTATAATTCACCCCTCCACTTT. Translated, it gives CASSEQARTSYNSPLHF.

The chain carries TRBV24-1 and TRBJ1-3, with D hard to call. Trimming left V 7 bases short and J 0 bases short, with 9 bases between. Per the germline V gene, CDR1 is KGHDR and CDR2 is SFDVKD. This CDR3 contains 14 residues. CDR3 DNA sequence: TGTGCCACCAGCCCCCCGGTCTCTGGAAACACCATATATTTT. Protein sequence: CATSPPVSGNTIYF.

The J gene is TRBJ2-7, the V gene TRBV7-2; TRBD2 matches 11 bases. J lost 1 base, V lost 0 bases, and 11 bases had no gene match. The germline V gene encodes CDR1 SGHTA and CDR2 FQGNSA. This CDR3 is built from 19 residues. The CDR3 spells CASSLARAGTSGRSYEQYF. The CDR3 nucleotides read TGTGCCAGCAGCTTAGCGAGAGCGGGAACTAGCGGGAGATCCTACGAGCAGTACTTC.

The chain joins TRBV24-1 to TRBJ1-4; no clear D. Germline V gives CDR1 KGHDR, CDR2 SFDVKD. CDR3 length: 14 residues. V was trimmed by 7 bases and J by 0 bases, leaving 8 bases between them. DNA of the CDR3: TGTGCCACCAGCCGGGGTCCAACTAATGAAAAACTGTTTTTT. It encodes CATSRGPTNEKLFF.

The rearrangement joins TRBV10-3 to TRBJ2-7, with TRBD2 matching 9 bases. The trim removed 0 bases at V and 2 bases at J, leaving 11 bases unmatched. The CDR3 sequence is 18 residues long. Germline values: CDR1 ENHRY, CDR2 SYGVKD. CDR3 bases: TGTGCCATCAGTGAGTCGAAGGGTCGCCTAGCGGGACCCTACGAGCAGTACTTC. Protein sequence: CAISESKGRLAGPYEQYF.

The rearrangement links TRBV5-8 to TRBJ2-7; 9 bases are a match to TRBD1. Trimming cost V 6 bases and J 9 bases; bases outside gene matches: 13. There are 14 residues in the CDR3. CDR1 and CDR2 (germline): SGHTS, YDEGEE. CDR3 sequence (DNA): TGTGCCAGCAAACGGGGGACAGGGCCCAGCTTGCAGTACTTC. Residues: CASKRGTGPSLQYF.

The chain has TRBV9 and TRBJ1-2; the D gene is possibly TRBD1 (6 bases). The CDR3 consists of 15 residues. Trimming left V 3 bases short and J 4 bases short, with 16 bases between. Germline V gene lookup returns CDR1 SGDLS and CDR2 YYNGEE. The CDR3 DNA reads as TGTGCCAGCAGCGCACATACAGGGTCCCTCTATGGCTACACCTTC. Translated, it gives CASSAHTGSLYGYTF.

V is TRBV29-1 and J is TRBJ2-3; 8 positions agree with TRBD2. The CDR3 runs 14 residues. After removal of 8 bases from V and 2 bases from J, the junction contained 9 bases not matched to a gene. Germline V lookup: CDR1 SQVTM, CDR2 ANQGSEA. CDR3 coding DNA: TGCAGCCCGGTTGTAGCGGGGCCCACAGATACGCAGTATTTT. This gives the protein CSPVVAGPTDTQYF.

V and J are TRBV27 and TRBJ2-2, with TRBD2 as a possible D gene (6 bases). This CDR3 region has 15 residues. CDR1 and CDR2 from the germline V gene are MNHEY and SMNVEV (reference sequence). V lost 3 bases and J 4 bases, leaving 12 bases between the germline ends. The CDR3 loop reads CASSFTGTSTGELFF. The DNA for the CDR3 is TGTGCCAGCAGTTTTACCGGGACTTCCACCGGGGAGCTGTTTTTT.

This rearrangement joins TRBV6-2 or TRBV6-3 to TRBJ1-5; maybe TRBD1 (6 bases). Trimming removed 4 bases from V and 7 bases from J, with 17 bases in between. The CDR3 covers 15 residues. Germline V lookup: CDR1 MNHEY, CDR2 SVGEGT. CDR3 coding DNA: TGTGCCAGCAGTTCTGGGGGCCTCGCCCTGCAGCCCCAGCATTTT. Residues: CASSSGGLALQPQHF.